The clone carrying this T cell receptor (beta chain) has ten or more counts. This sample was included in a study of Graves' ophthalmopathy and Graves' hyperthyroidism. Germline V gives CDR1 SNHLY, CDR2 FYNNEI. V lost 4 bases and J 3 bases, leaving 10 bases between the germline ends. The CDR3 runs 15 residues. The authors amplified TCR beta CDR3 regions, and they did so from RNA transcripts for repertoire sequencing. An initial RT-PCR round employing HTBI primers preceded a second-round multiplex PCR. TCRdb redid the calling of the multiplex PCR reads with MiXCR, one entry per CDR3 protein. The table records 300,000 to 400,000 distinct CDR3 sequences, 15% to 20% of them present only once.

The source is an adult man with Graves' ophthalmopathy. V is TRBV2 and J is TRBJ1-6; D is perhaps TRBD1 (5 bases). The sequenced material came from peripheral blood. In DNA, the CDR3 is TGTGCCAGCAGTGGTCGCAGGGTCTATAATTCACCCCTCCACTTT. Protein product: CASSGRRVYNSPLHF.